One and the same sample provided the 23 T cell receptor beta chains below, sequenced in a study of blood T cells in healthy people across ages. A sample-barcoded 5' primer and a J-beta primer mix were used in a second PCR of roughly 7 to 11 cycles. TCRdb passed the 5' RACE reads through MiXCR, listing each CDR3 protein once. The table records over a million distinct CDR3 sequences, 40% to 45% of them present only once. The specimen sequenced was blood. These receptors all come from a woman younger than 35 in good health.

CDR3 residues: CASSRLAGGNTDTQYF. Here the CDR3 DNA reads TGTGCCAGCAGCCGACTAGCGGGGGGAAACACAGATACGCAGTATTTT. The genes are TRBV12-3 or TRBV12-4 and TRBJ2-3, with TRBD2 identical over 13 bases. V was clipped by 6 bases and J by 2 bases; unmatched bases: 5. The CDR3 is 16 amino acids.

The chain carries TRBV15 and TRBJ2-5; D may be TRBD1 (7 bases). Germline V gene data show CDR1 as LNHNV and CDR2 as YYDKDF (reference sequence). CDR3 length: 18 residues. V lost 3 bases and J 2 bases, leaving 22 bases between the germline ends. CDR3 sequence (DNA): TGTGCCACCAGCAGGGGGGTCGCAGGACAGGAGGGTCAAGAGACCCAGTACTTC. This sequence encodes CATSRGVAGQEGQETQYF.

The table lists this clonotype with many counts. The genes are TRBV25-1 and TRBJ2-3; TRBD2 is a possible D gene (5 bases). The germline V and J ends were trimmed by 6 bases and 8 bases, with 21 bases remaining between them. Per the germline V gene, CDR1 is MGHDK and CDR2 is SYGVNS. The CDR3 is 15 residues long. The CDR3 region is CASSGEVRPGGTQYF. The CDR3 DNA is TGTGCCAGCAGCGGGGAAGTTCGCCCCGGTGGTACGCAGTATTTT.

The CDR3 protein is CAISETQGLEKLFF. For the CDR3, the DNA is TGTGCCATCAGTGAAACCCAGGGGTTAGAAAAACTGTTTTTT. This chain connects TRBV10-3 to TRBJ1-4; tentative D call: TRBD1 (6 bases). Germline CDR1 reads ENHRY; CDR2 reads SYGVKD. V lost 3 bases and J lost 8, with 13 bases in between. The CDR3 consists of 14 residues.

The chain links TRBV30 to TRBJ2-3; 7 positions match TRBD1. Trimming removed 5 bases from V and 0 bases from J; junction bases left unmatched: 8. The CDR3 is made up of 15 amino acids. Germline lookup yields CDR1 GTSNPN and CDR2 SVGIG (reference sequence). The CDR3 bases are TGTGCCTGGGGTCTCGGGACAGCTAGCACAGATACGCAGTATTTT. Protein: CAWGLGTASTDTQYF.

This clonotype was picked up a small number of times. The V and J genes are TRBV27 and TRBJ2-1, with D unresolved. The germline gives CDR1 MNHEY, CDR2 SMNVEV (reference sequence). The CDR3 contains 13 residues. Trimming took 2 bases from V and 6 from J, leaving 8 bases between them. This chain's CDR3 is CASSLLASNEQFF. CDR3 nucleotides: TGTGCCAGCAGTTTACTCGCTTCCAATGAGCAGTTCTTC.

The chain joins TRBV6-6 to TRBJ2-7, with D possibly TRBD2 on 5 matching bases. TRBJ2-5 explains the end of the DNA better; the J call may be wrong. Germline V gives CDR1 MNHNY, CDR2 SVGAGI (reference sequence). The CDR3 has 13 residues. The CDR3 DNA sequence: TGTGCCAGCATGAGAGGAGGACAAGAGACCCAGTACTTC. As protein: CASMRGGQETQYF.

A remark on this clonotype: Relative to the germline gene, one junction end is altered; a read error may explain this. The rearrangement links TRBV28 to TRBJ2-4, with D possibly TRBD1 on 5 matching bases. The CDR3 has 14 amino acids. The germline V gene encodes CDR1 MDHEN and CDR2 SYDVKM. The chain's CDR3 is CAGSAQGTKNIQYF. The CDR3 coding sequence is TGTGCCGGCAGTGCGCAGGGAACCAAAAACATTCAGTACTTC.

The CDR3 is CASSRGQEDTQYF. As DNA, the CDR3 is TGTGCCAGCAGTAGGGGACAGGAAGATACGCAGTATTTT. The genes are TRBV6-1 and TRBJ2-3; 8 nucleotides match TRBD1. CDR3 length: 13 residues. V dropped 5 bases and J dropped 5; count of bases not matched to a gene: 3. CDR1 is MNHNS and CDR2 is SASEGT in the germline V gene.

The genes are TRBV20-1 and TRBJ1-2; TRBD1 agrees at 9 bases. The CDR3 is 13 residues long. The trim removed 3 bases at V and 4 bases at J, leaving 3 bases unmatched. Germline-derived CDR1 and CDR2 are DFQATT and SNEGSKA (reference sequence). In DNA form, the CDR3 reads TGCAGTGCTAGCCCGACAGGGGGCTATGGCTACACCTTC. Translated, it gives CSASPTGGYGYTF.

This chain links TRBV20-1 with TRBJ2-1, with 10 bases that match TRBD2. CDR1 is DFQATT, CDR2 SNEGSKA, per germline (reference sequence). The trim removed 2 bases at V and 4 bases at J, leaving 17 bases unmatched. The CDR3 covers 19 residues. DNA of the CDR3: TGCAGTGCTAGAAGCCTTTTAGCGGGAGGCCCCGGACCTTACAATGAGCAGTTCTTC. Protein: CSARSLLAGGPGPYNEQFF.

This chain's CDR3 is CASTQGLWFAYTF. Here the CDR3 DNA reads TGTGCCAGCACACAGGGTCTTTGGTTTGCCTACACCTTC. The rearrangement joins TRBV12-3 or TRBV12-4 to TRBJ1-2; D perhaps matches TRBD1 (6 bases). The V end lost 7 bases, the J end lost 10 bases, and 19 bases lay between the germline ends. The CDR3 spans 13 residues.

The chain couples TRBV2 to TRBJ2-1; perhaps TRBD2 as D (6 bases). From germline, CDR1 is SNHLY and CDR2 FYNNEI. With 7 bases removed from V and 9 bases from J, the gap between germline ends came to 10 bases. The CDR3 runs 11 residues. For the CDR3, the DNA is TGTGCCAGCAAGACTAGTCGTGAGCAGTTCTTC. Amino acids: CASKTSREQFF. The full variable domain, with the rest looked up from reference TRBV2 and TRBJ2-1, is EPEVTQTPSHQVTQMGQEVILRCVPISNHLYFYWYRQILGQKVEFLVSFYNNEISEKSEIFDDQFSVERPDGSNFTLKIRSTKLEDSAMYFCASKTSREQFFGPGTRLTVL.

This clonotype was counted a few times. DNA of the CDR3: TGCAGTGCTAGTGGGGGACTAGCGGGAATCAATGAGCAGTACTTC. This gives the protein CSASGGLAGINEQYF. The chain joins TRBV20-1 to TRBJ2-7; 13 nucleotides align to TRBD2. The CDR3 sequence is 15 residues long. The V segment lost 3 bases and the J segment 7 bases; nucleotides outside the gene matches: 9. Germline V gene sequence: CDR1 DFQATT, CDR2 SNEGSKA (reference sequence).

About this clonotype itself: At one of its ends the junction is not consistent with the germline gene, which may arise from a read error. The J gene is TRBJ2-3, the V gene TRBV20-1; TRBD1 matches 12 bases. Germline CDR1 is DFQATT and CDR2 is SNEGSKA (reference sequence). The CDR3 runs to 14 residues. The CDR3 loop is CSARVGQGADMQYF. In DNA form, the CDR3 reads TGCAGTGCTAGAGTGGGACAGGGGGCAGATATGCAGTATTTT.

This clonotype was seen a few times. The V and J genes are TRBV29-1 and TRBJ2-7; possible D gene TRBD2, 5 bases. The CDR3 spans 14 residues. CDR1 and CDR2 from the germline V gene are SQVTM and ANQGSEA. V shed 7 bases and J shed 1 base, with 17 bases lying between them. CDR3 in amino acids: CSAAGDRGSYEQYF. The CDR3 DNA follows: TGCAGCGCCGCCGGCGACCGGGGTTCCTACGAGCAGTACTTC.

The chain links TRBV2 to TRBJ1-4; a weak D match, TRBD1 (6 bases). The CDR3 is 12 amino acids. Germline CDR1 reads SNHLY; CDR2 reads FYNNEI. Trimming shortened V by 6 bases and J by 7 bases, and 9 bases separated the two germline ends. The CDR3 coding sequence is TGTGCCAGCAGACGGGACATTGAAAAACTGTTTTTT. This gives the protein CASRRDIEKLFF. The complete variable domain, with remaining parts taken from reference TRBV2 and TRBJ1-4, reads EPEVTQTPSHQVTQMGQEVILRCVPISNHLYFYWYRQILGQKVEFLVSFYNNEISEKSEIFDDQFSVERPDGSNFTLKIRSTKLEDSAMYFCASRRDIEKLFFGSGTQLSVL.

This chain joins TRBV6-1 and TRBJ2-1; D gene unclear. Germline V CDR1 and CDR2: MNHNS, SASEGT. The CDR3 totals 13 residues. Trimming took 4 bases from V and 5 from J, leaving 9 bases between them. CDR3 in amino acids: CASSGRRNNEQFF. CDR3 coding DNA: TGTGCCAGCAGTGGGAGAAGGAACAATGAGCAGTTCTTC.

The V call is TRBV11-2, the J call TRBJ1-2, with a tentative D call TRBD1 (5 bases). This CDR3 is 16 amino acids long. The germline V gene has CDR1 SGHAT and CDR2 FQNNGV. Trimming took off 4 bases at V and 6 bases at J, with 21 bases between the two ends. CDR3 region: CASSSNRGRTVHGYTF. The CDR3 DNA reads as TGTGCCAGCAGCTCCAACCGGGGACGGACGGTCCATGGCTACACCTTC. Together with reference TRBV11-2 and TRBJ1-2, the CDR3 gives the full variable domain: EAGVAQSPRYKIIEKRQSVAFWCNPISGHATLYWYQQILGQGPKLLIQFQNNGVVDDSQLPKDRFSAERLKGVDSTLKIQPAKLEDSAVYLCASSSNRGRTVHGYTFGSGTRLTVV.

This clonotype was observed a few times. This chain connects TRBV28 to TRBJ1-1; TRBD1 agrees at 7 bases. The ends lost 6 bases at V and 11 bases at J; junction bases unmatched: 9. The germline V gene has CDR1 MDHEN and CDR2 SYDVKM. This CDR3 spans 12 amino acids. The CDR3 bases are TGTGCCAGCAGACCCGACAGGGTAGTTGCTTTCTTT. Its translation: CASRPDRVVAFF.

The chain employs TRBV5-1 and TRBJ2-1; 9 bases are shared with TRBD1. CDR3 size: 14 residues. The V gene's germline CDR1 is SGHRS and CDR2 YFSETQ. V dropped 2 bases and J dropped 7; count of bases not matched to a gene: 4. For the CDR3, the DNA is TGCGCCAGCAGCTTACAGGGGGCTATTAATGAGCAGTTCTTC. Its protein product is CASSLQGAINEQFF. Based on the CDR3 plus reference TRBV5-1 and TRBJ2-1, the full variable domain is KAGVTQTPRYLIKTRGQQVTLSCSPISGHRSVSWYQQTPGQGLQFLFEYFSETQRNKGNFPGRFSGRQFSNSRSEMNVSTLELGDSALYLCASSLQGAINEQFFGPGTRLTVL.

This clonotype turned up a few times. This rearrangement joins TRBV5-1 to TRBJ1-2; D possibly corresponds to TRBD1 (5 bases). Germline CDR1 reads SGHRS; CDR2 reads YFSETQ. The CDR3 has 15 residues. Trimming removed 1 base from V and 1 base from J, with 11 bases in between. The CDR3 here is CASSLSGGNNYGYTF. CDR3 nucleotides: TGCGCCAGCAGCTTGTCGGGGGGTAATAACTATGGCTACACCTTC.

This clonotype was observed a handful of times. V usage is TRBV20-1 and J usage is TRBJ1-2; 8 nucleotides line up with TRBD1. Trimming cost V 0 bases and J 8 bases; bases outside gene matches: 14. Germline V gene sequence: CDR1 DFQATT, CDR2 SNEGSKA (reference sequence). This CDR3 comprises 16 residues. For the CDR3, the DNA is TGCAGTGCTAGAGATCACGGGACAGGCAACCCTGGGGGCTACACCTTC. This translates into CSARDHGTGNPGGYTF.